This is a list of T cell receptor beta chains from one sample in a study of molecular identifiers for immune sequencing clone quantification. From the PCR reads, TCRdb called clonotypes with MiXCR, one entry per CDR3 protein. Here the sample spans approximately 500,000 distinct CDR3 sequences, roughly 23% being singletons. Sequencing input: naive CD8+ T cells from blood, with Jurkat cell RNA spiked in. The source of these receptors is a human donor in good health. Some libraries in this study had Jurkat cell RNA spiked in. CDR3s include the opening cysteine and the closing phenylalanine or tryptophan. Each record gives: V gene, J gene, clone size, D gene, CDR3 protein, CDR3 DNA. D genes are given only for firm matches. Clone size appears in some rows only: once, few, many, or a class for an expanded clone.

V: TRBV5-6; J: TRBJ2-7; size: few; D: .; CDR3: CASSSMGGGGSYEQYF; DNA: TGTGCCAGCAGCTCGATGGGGGGCGGGGGCTCCTACGAGCAGTACTTC
V: TRBV10-3; J: TRBJ2-7; size: .; D: .; CDR3: CAISPRGEYEQYF; DNA: TGTGCCATCAGTCCCAGGGGGGAGTACGAGCAGTACTTC
V: TRBV2; J: TRBJ2-7; size: many; D: TRBD1; CDR3: CASRSPGQGYEQYF; DNA: TGTGCCAGCAGGTCCCCGGGACAGGGGTACGAGCAGTACTTC
V: TRBV27; J: TRBJ1-2; size: .; D: .; CDR3: CASSLGTPNYGYTF; DNA: TGTGCCAGCAGTTTAGGGACACCAAACTATGGCTACACCTTC
V: TRBV10-3; J: TRBJ1-6; size: .; D: .; CDR3: CAISEKGNSPLHF; DNA: TGTGCCATCAGTGAGAAGGGTAATTCACCCCTCCACTTT
V: TRBV19; J: TRBJ2-7; size: many; D: .; CDR3: CASSLDLSYEQYF; DNA: TGTGCCAGTAGCCTTGATCTGAGTTACGAGCAGTACTTC
V: TRBV30; J: TRBJ2-1; size: .; D: .; CDR3: CAWSDPAAGRSSYNEQSF; DNA: TGTGCCTGGAGCGACCCAGCCGCCGGGCGAAGCTCCTACAATGAGCAGTCCTTC
V: TRBV7-9; J: TRBJ2-4; size: many; D: .; CDR3: CASSFQGTRQRENIQYF; DNA: TGTGCCAGCAGCTTCCAGGGGACCCGCCAGAGGGAAAACATTCAGTACTTC
V: TRBV7-6; J: TRBJ1-5; size: many; D: TRBD1; CDR3: CASSSDRGPQPQHF; DNA: TGTGCCAGCAGCTCGGACAGGGGGCCTCAGCCCCAGCATTTT
V: TRBV7-9; J: TRBJ2-7; size: .; D: TRBD2; CDR3: CASSSPFPGAGKEGGEQYF; DNA: TGTGCCAGCAGCTCCCCATTCCCTGGAGCGGGAAAAGAGGGAGGCGAGCAGTACTTC
V: TRBV7-9; J: TRBJ1-3; size: .; D: .; CDR3: CASRPDAGGNTIYF; DNA: TGTGCCAGCAGGCCGGACGCGGGGGGAAACACCATATATTTT
V: TRBV9; J: TRBJ2-5; size: .; D: TRBD2; CDR3: CASSTPAGSSGKLQETQYF; DNA: TGTGCCAGCAGCACCCCAGCCGGGAGTAGCGGGAAGCTGCAAGAGACCCAGTACTTC
V: TRBV2; J: TRBJ2-1; size: many; D: TRBD2; CDR3: CASSYGLAQDEQFF; DNA: TGTGCCAGCAGTTATGGACTAGCACAGGATGAGCAGTTCTTC
V: TRBV3-1; J: TRBJ1-3; size: few; D: .; CDR3: CASSPYPEAVSSGNTIYF; DNA: TGTGCCAGCAGCCCATACCCGGAGGCGGTGAGCTCTGGAAACACCATATATTTT